The clone carrying this TCR beta chain occurred many times. The antigen is undetermined. Trimming shortened V by 6 bases and J by 5 bases, and 17 bases separated the two germline ends. CDR3 length: 15 amino acids. CDR1 and CDR2 from the germline V gene are SGHTA and FQGNSA. This specimen comes from a study of T cell repertoires in cytomegalovirus infection. Across the whole study: The study used recently identified HLA-C-restricted and well-studied HLA-B-restricted CMV epitopes.

Notes on the study in general: Summed public TCR beta family frequency identified CMV carriers bearing the relevant HLA.

TCRdb reprocessed the reads with MiXCR, giving one entry per CDR3 protein. The data show a few hundred thousand distinct CDR3 sequences, with 25% to 30% seen just once and roughly 20% held by the top ten. Source: cultured PBMCs, taken from culture after CMV antigen stimulation. The rearrangement links TRBV7-2 to TRBJ1-5, with D perhaps TRBD1 (6 bases). This sequence originates from a human donor in good health (CMV status not recorded). Some clones in this sample may be carry-over from other donors' samples. The CDR3 protein is CASSYRVTRDQPQHF. The DNA for the CDR3 is TGTGCCAGCAGTTACAGGGTGACAAGAGATCAGCCCCAGCATTTT. The whole variable domain, remainder taken from reference TRBV7-2 and TRBJ1-5, is GAGVSQSPSNKVTEKGKDVELRCDPISGHTALYWYRQSLGQGLEFLIYFQGNSAPDKSGLPSDRFSAERTGGSVSTLTIQRTQQEDSAVYLCASSYRVTRDQPQHFGDGTRLSIL.